Presented here are 25 T cell receptor beta chains from one specimen sequenced in a study of T cell responses to AZD1222 COVID-19 vaccine. Sequenced by immunoSEQ multiplex PCR; TCRdb stores in-frame clones only, minus some. The sample shows some 200,000 clones, about nine tenths of them seen only once. The input for sequencing was peripheral blood, taken 28 days after the second AZD1222 dose. Source of these receptors: an adult who received the AZD1222 COVID-19 vaccine.

The V and J genes are TRBV23-1 and TRBJ1-1, with D perhaps matching TRBD1 (6 bases). TRBV23-1 is reported as an ORF; its role is uncertain. V lost 8 bases to trimming and J lost 1 base, with 29 bases between them. The CDR3 covers 19 residues. CDR3 sequence reads: CASPDGEQGWVSKNTEAFF. CDR3 bases: TGCGCCAGCCCGGACGGGGAACAGGGCTGGGTTTCCAAGAACACTGAAGCTTTCTTT.

This sequence joins TRBV3-1 (or the pseudogene TRBV3-2) and TRBJ2-7; the D gene could be TRBD1 or TRBD2 (7 bases each). The CDR3 runs to 14 residues. In germline, CDR1 is LGHDT, CDR2 YNNKEL (reference sequence). V gave up 3 bases and J gave up 11 bases, with 20 bases separating them. In DNA, the CDR3 is TGTGCCAGCAGCCAGAACATAGGGAGGGGGCCCAAGTACTTC. Translating gives CASSQNIGRGPKYF.

This chain connects TRBV3-1 (or the pseudogene TRBV3-2) to TRBJ2-2, with a possible D match to TRBD1 (6 bases). Germline CDR1 is LGHDT and CDR2 is YNNKEL (reference sequence). The V gene lost 5 bases and the J gene lost 5 bases, with 18 bases spanning the gap. The CDR3 consists of 16 residues. The CDR3: CASSWTPGTSTGELFF. DNA for the CDR3: TGTGCCAGCAGCTGGACTCCCGGGACATCGACCGGGGAGCTGTTTTTT.

This chain connects TRBV19 to TRBJ2-7; tentatively, D is TRBD1 (6 bases). This CDR3 has 13 amino acids. Deletions cut 6 bases from V and 1 base from J, with 10 bases between. Germline V gene lookup returns CDR1 LNHDA and CDR2 SQIVND (reference sequence). CDR3 nucleotide sequence: TGTGCCAGTAGCCCACAGGGATCCTACGAGCAGTACTTC. It yields the protein CASSPQGSYEQYF.

The V gene is TRBV28, the J gene TRBJ2-4; 8 bases line up with TRBD2. The V gene's germline CDR1 is MDHEN and CDR2 SYDVKM. Trimming removed 7 bases from V and 1 base from J; junction bases left unmatched: 6. The CDR3 has 15 residues. The CDR3 DNA reads TGTGCCAGCAAGGGACTAGACCAGGCCAAAAACATTCAGTACTTC. The encoded protein is CASKGLDQAKNIQYF.

The CDR3 nucleotides are TGCGCCACCCGCGGGGGGGCCCAAACCGGGGAGCTGTTTTTT. Protein sequence: CATRGGAQTGELFF. J is TRBJ2-2 and V is TRBV5-1, with 9 nucleotides matching TRBD2. V lost 9 bases and J lost 5; bases outside the gene matches: 8. Germline CDR1 and CDR2: SGHRS and YFSETQ. The CDR3 length is 14 residues.

This clone turned up a few times. The gene calls are TRBV7-9 and TRBJ1-2; D not certain. In germline, CDR1 is SEHNR, CDR2 FQNEAQ (reference sequence). The CDR3 is made up of 13 amino acids. V lost 3 bases and J 8 bases, leaving 13 bases between the germline ends. CDR3 nucleotides: TGTGCCAGCAGCTTGAGTCGCGGAGGGGGCTACACCTTC. Encoded protein: CASSLSRGGGYTF.

The rearrangement uses TRBV11-2 and TRBJ2-1, with D uncertain. V lost 1 base to trimming and J lost 7 bases, with 20 bases between them. Germline V CDR1 and CDR2: SGHAT, FQNNGV. This CDR3 has 17 residues. The CDR3 region has the DNA TGTGCCAGCAGCTTAGTCAAGTCCGGAGTAGGTCGAAATGAGCAGTTCTTC. Its protein product is CASSLVKSGVGRNEQFF.

This clone was seen once. This CDR3 is CASMGQGYTDTQYF. DNA of the CDR3: TGTGCCAGCATGGGACAGGGTTATACAGATACGCAGTATTTT. The V call is TRBV28, the J call TRBJ2-3, with 9 bases matching TRBD1. Germline CDR1 and CDR2: MDHEN and SYDVKM. The CDR3 consists of 14 residues. The J segment lost 3 bases and the V segment lost 7 bases, leaving 5 bases of the junction unmatched.

This clone was recorded only once. The chain has TRBV3-1 (or the pseudogene TRBV3-2) and TRBJ2-2; 8 bases agree with TRBD2. J was trimmed by 6 bases and V by 1 base; bases with no gene match: 13. The CDR3 totals 18 residues. CDR1 and CDR2 from the germline V gene are LGHDT and YNNKEL (reference sequence). As DNA, the CDR3 is TGTGCCAGCAGCCAAGGACCTTACCGGGAGGGCCCCCCCGGGGAGCTGTTTTTT. Translation: CASSQGPYREGPPGELFF.

The gene calls are TRBV6-2 or TRBV6-3 and TRBJ2-1; the match to TRBD2 covers 10 bases. After removal of 5 bases from V and 8 bases from J, the junction contained 6 bases not matched to a gene. Germline V lookup: CDR1 MNHEY, CDR2 SVGEGT. The CDR3 length is 14 residues. CDR3 bases: TGTGCCAGCAGTAGGCTAGCGGGAGTAGATGAGCAGTTCTTC. Its translation: CASSRLAGVDEQFF.

This sequence joins TRBV9 and TRBJ2-7, with D perhaps matching TRBD1 or TRBD2 (5 bases each). The CDR3 covers 13 residues. Germline assignment: CDR1 SGDLS and CDR2 YYNGEE. V was shortened by 0 bases and J by 5 bases, with 9 bases between the two germline ends. The CDR3 protein is CASSVGRDHEQYF. The CDR3 DNA sequence: TGTGCCAGCAGCGTAGGTAGGGACCACGAGCAGTACTTC. Using reference TRBV9 and TRBJ2-7 for the parts outside the CDR3, the full variable domain is DSGVTQTPKHLITATGQRVTLRCSPRSGDLSVYWYQQSLDQGLQFLIQYYNGEERAKGNILERFSAQQFPDLHSELNLSSLELGDSALYFCASSVGRDHEQYFGPGTRLTVT.

This sequence joins TRBV5-1 and TRBJ2-2; 9 bases fit TRBD2. Germline CDR1 and CDR2: SGHRS and YFSETQ. The length of the CDR3 is 15 residues. Trimming cost V 9 bases and J 0 bases; bases outside gene matches: 6. CDR3 in amino acids: CATEAGGANTGELFF. In DNA, the CDR3 is TGCGCCACCGAGGCGGGAGGGGCGAACACCGGGGAGCTGTTTTTT.

The J gene is TRBJ2-2, the V gene TRBV5-1, with no clear D. Germline values: CDR1 SGHRS, CDR2 YFSETQ. V was shortened by 2 bases and J by 3 bases, with 8 bases between the two germline ends. This CDR3 is built from 14 residues. The CDR3 DNA is TGCGCCAGCAGCTTTTTCGGTTACACCGGGGAGCTGTTTTTT. This encodes CASSFFGYTGELFF.

This chain links TRBV6-5 with TRBJ1-2, with a tentative D call TRBD1 (6 bases). The germline gives CDR1 MNHEY, CDR2 SVGAGI. Trimming removed 4 bases at V and 0 bases at J, with 12 bases between. This CDR3 is built from 15 residues. CDR3 region: CASSSLDRANYGYTF. The CDR3 bases are TGTGCCAGCAGTTCCCTGGACAGAGCTAACTATGGCTACACCTTC.

The V and J genes are TRBV21-1 and TRBJ1-2; the DNA was not used to check the table's D call, TRBD1. TRBV21-1 constitutes a pseudogene. The length of the CDR3 is 17 residues. CDR3 nucleotide sequence: TGTGCCAGCAGCAAAGATAGGGGGACAGGGCTTAACTATGGCTACACCTTC. As protein: CASSKDRGTGLNYGYTF.

The chain combines TRBV30 with TRBJ1-2; TRBD1 matches 8 bases. This CDR3 spans 13 amino acids. V was pared by 5 bases and J by 6 bases, with 8 bases of the junction left unmatched. Germline V lookup: CDR1 GTSNPN, CDR2 SVGIG (reference sequence). The CDR3 loop reads CAWRTGKVNGYTF. The CDR3 DNA reads as TGTGCCTGGCGGACAGGGAAGGTAAATGGCTACACCTTC. Full variable domain (rest looked up from reference TRBV30 and TRBJ1-2): SQTIHQWPATLVQPVGSPLSLECTVEGTSNPNLYWYRQAAGRGLQLLFYSVGIGQISSEVPQNLSASRPQDRQFILSSKKLLLSDSGFYLCAWRTGKVNGYTFGSGTRLTVV.

This chain links TRBV7-3 with TRBJ1-4, with 8 bases identical to TRBD1. This CDR3 contains 14 residues. Germline values: CDR1 SGHTA, CDR2 FQGTGA. J gave up 5 bases and V 3 bases, and 2 bases lay outside the gene matches. This CDR3 is CASSLGQVNEKLFF. CDR3 in DNA: TGTGCCAGCAGCTTGGGACAGGTGAATGAAAAACTGTTTTTT.

J is TRBJ2-3 and V is TRBV10-3, with 7 bases aligning to TRBD2. V lost 10 bases and J lost 4; bases outside the gene matches: 14. The CDR3 totals 15 residues. In germline, CDR1 is ENHRY, CDR2 SYGVKD. The CDR3 spells CATRGGAGWSDTQYF. The CDR3, as DNA: TGTGCCACCCGCGGGGGAGCGGGATGGTCAGATACGCAGTATTTT.

The chain is built from TRBV4-1 and TRBJ2-7, with 11 bases aligning to TRBD1. Germline CDR1 and CDR2: MGHRA and YSYEKL. The junction had 6 bases not matched to a gene; V was cut back by 2 bases and J by 6 bases. The CDR3 is 15 amino acids. The CDR3 region is CASSQPRTGGSEQYF. The CDR3 DNA reads as TGCGCCAGCAGCCAACCGAGGACAGGGGGCTCCGAGCAGTACTTC.

This chain joins TRBV11-2 and TRBJ1-1, with D unclear. This CDR3 has 11 amino acids. Trimming cost V 6 bases and J 3 bases, with 5 bases left between them. CDR1 and CDR2 from the germline V gene are SGHAT and FQNNGV. The CDR3: CASRHYTEAFF. The CDR3 bases are TGTGCCAGCAGACATTACACTGAAGCTTTCTTT.

This chain joins TRBV5-4 and TRBJ2-7; D remains ambiguous. This CDR3 comprises 14 residues. V was clipped by 4 bases and J by 7 bases, with 18 bases between them. In germline, CDR1 is SGHNT, CDR2 YYREEE (reference sequence). CDR3 in DNA: TGTGCCAGCAGCCGAAGCCCAGAGTTGGGGGAGCAGTACTTC. Translated: CASSRSPELGEQYF.

The CDR3 region has the DNA TGTGCCTGGGACACTACCCGGACTAGCGGGAGGTCGTACAATGAGCAGTTCTTC. This gives the protein CAWDTTRTSGRSYNEQFF. The rearrangement joins TRBV30 to TRBJ2-1, with 14 positions matching TRBD2. V shed 5 bases and J 4 bases; nucleotides not matched to a gene: 13. From germline, CDR1 is GTSNPN and CDR2 SVGIG (reference sequence). This CDR3 comprises 18 residues. Complete variable domain (other parts from reference TRBV30 and TRBJ2-1): SQTIHQWPATLVQPVGSPLSLECTVEGTSNPNLYWYRQAAGRGLQLLFYSVGIGQISSEVPQNLSASRPQDRQFILSSKKLLLSDSGFYLCAWDTTRTSGRSYNEQFFGPGTRLTVL.

With respect to this clone: One end of the junction is discordant with germline, which a read error may explain. The chain couples TRBV6-5 to TRBJ1-2; 12 bases map to TRBD1. CDR1 MNHEY and CDR2 SVGAGI come from the germline V gene. The CDR3 sequence is 14 residues long. The CDR3 DNA reads TGTGCCAGCAGCGGGACAGGGGGCGACTACGGCTACACCTTC. As protein: CASSGTGGDYGYTF.

The chain joins TRBV2 to TRBJ1-3; D gene ambiguous. V was pared by 3 bases and J by 2 bases, with 11 bases between. The CDR3 sequence is 15 residues long. Germline lookup yields CDR1 SNHLY and CDR2 FYNNEI. The DNA for the CDR3 is TGTGCCAGCAGTGAGGAGGAAGGGCCTGGAAACACCATATATTTT. As protein: CASSEEEGPGNTIYF.